This TCR beta chain is from a study of early T cells in non-severe SARS-CoV-2 infection. Study summary: Sequencing input comprised bulk RNA from unsorted whole blood; chain pairing was not available.

Individual cDNA molecules received unique molecular identifiers. MiXCR, applied by TCRdb to the 5' RACE reads, yields one record per CDR3 protein. The sample contains about 68,000 distinct CDR3 sequences, roughly a tenth of which appear only once. Trimming stripped 6 bases from V and 3 bases from J, with 12 bases between. The CDR3 has 14 amino acids. From germline, CDR1 is MDHEN and CDR2 SYDVKM. General observations from the study: VDJdb matching, biased toward anti-spike CD8 responses, missed private and CD4 specificities.

This clonotype was found many times. Its specificity is unknown. Material for sequencing was whole blood. The chain is built from TRBV28 and TRBJ1-5; D gene uncertain. The receptor comes from an adult who was a healthcare worker with PCR-confirmed SARS-CoV-2 infection or an uninfected control (not recorded which). CDR3 sequence: CASRPGGINQPQHF. CDR3 nucleotide sequence: TGTGCCAGCAGACCCGGCGGGATCAATCAGCCCCAGCATTTT.